The 9 T cell receptor beta chains reported below all come from one sample, sequenced in a study of cytomegalovirus exposure and HLA in healthy donors (dated by TCRdb to the late 2010s). Library prep was done by the immunoSEQ multiplex PCR assay. Here the immuneACCESS table is served through TCRdb, limited to in-frame sequences with V and J called. Missing clones are a known gap in these copies; in checked studies unresolved V genes cover under half, and the rest lacks a known reason. This sample holds fewer than 120,000 clones; 85% to 90% were observed only once. 1.4% of the sample rests with the top ten. Sample: PBMCs. Receptor source: a woman in her 30s in good health and CMV-seropositive.

J is TRBJ2-5 and V is TRBV4-1; 14 positions agree with TRBD2. Trimming cost V 3 bases and J 4 bases; bases outside gene matches: 7. The CDR3 spans 17 residues. CDR1 MGHRA and CDR2 YSYEKL come from the germline V gene. The CDR3 DNA is TGCGCCAGCAGCCAGCCCGGACTAGCGGGAGGTGGAGAGACCCAGTACTTC. This translates into CASSQPGLAGGGETQYF.

The rearrangement joins TRBV5-1 to TRBJ1-2; D unclear. The CDR3 has 15 residues. Germline V CDR1 and CDR2: SGHRS, YFSETQ. The V and J ends lost 2 bases and 4 bases respectively, with 15 bases between them. The CDR3 nucleotides read TGCGCCAGCAGCTTTTCCCAGGCCTCGATCTATGGCTACACCTTC. It translates to CASSFSQASIYGYTF.

The genes are TRBV7-2 and TRBJ2-1; TRBD1 might be the D (5 bases). Trimming removed 5 bases from V and 3 bases from J, with 8 bases in between. From germline, CDR1 is SGHTA and CDR2 FQGNSA. The length of the CDR3 is 13 residues. CDR3: CASSVDSYNEQFF. The DNA for the CDR3 is TGTGCCAGCAGCGTAGACAGCTACAATGAGCAGTTCTTC.

The chain recombines TRBV5-1 with TRBJ1-4, with D uncertain. The CDR3 has 15 amino acids. Looked up from germline, CDR1 is SGHRS and CDR2 is YFSETQ. The germline V and J ends were trimmed by 9 bases and 6 bases, with 21 bases remaining between them. CDR3 protein: CATQPEGGPHEKLFF. The CDR3 bases are TGCGCCACCCAACCGGAGGGAGGCCCCCATGAAAAACTGTTTTTT.

The chain combines TRBV12-5 with TRBJ1-5; TRBD1 aligns across 10 bases. J was trimmed by 8 bases and V by 5 bases; bases with no gene match: 15. CDR1 LGHNT and CDR2 FRNRAP come from the germline V gene. CDR3 length: 17 residues. The CDR3 loop reads CASGTSFRDRGVEPQHF. Here the CDR3 DNA reads TGTGCTAGTGGTACCTCTTTCCGGGACAGGGGAGTAGAGCCCCAGCATTTT. Full variable domain (rest looked up from reference TRBV12-5 and TRBJ1-5): DARVTQTPRHKVTEMGQEVTMRCQPILGHNTVFWYRQTMMQGLELLAYFRNRAPLDDSGMPKDRFSAEMPDATLATLKIQPSEPRDSAVYFCASGTSFRDRGVEPQHFGDGTRLSIL.

This clone was observed a single time. V usage is TRBV27 and J usage is TRBJ1-1; unclear D gene. Trimming cost V 8 bases and J 1 base, with 11 bases left between them. The germline V gene has CDR1 MNHEY and CDR2 SMNVEV (reference sequence). There are 13 residues in the CDR3. The CDR3 region is CASGGIGNTEAFF. CDR3 coding DNA: TGTGCCAGCGGCGGGATAGGGAACACTGAAGCTTTCTTT.

This chain joins TRBV29-1 and TRBJ2-7; D may be TRBD1 (5 bases). The CDR3 loop spans 14 amino acids. The germline gives CDR1 SQVTM, CDR2 ANQGSEA. The germline V and J ends were trimmed by 6 bases and 3 bases, with 18 bases remaining between them. Here the CDR3 DNA reads TGCAGCGTCCTCCTCAGGGCTGGTCTCTACGAGCAGTACTTC. It codes for CSVLLRAGLYEQYF.

The V call is TRBV5-4, the J call TRBJ2-5, with TRBD2 as a possible D gene (5 bases). The CDR3 spans 14 residues. In germline, CDR1 is SGHNT, CDR2 YYREEE (reference sequence). Trimming stripped 0 bases from V and 5 bases from J, with 11 bases between. The CDR3 region is CASSLAGGRETQYF. The CDR3 DNA sequence: TGTGCCAGCAGCTTGGCGGGCGGGCGGGAGACCCAGTACTTC.

V is TRBV25-1 and J is TRBJ2-7, with D possibly matching TRBD1 (5 bases). V gave up 3 bases and J gave up 5 bases, with 8 bases separating them. CDR3 length equals 12 residues. Germline values: CDR1 MGHDK, CDR2 SYGVNS. The CDR3, as DNA: TGTGCCAGCAGTGACAGGGAAAACGAGCAGTACTTC. It is translated as CASSDRENEQYF.